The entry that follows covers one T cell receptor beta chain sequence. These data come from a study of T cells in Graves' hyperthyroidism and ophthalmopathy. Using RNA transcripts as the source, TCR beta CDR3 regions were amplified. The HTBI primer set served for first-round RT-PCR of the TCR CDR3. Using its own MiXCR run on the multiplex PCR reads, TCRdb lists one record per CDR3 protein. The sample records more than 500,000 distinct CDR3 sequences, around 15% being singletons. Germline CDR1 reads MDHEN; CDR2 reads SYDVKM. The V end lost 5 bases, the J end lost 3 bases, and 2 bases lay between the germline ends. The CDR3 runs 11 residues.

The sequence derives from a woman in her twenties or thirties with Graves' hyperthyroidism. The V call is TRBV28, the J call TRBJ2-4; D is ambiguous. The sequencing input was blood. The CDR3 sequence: CASSNKNIQYF. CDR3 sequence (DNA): TGTGCCAGCAGTAACAAAAACATTCAGTACTTC.